This T cell receptor (beta chain) derives from a study of blood T cells in healthy people across ages. Broader study findings: Comparison with aged donors showed that long-lived donors had more naive CD4+ cells and higher diversity.

This clonotype has just a few counts. Its specificity is not known. Germline V lookup: CDR1 ENHRY, CDR2 SYGVKD. V was cut by 4 bases and J by 3 bases, with 11 bases left in between. The CDR3 contains 14 residues. A second 7 to 11 cycle PCR used barcoded and J-beta primers. A 12-random-nucleotide template-switch adaptor tagged each cDNA molecule. MiXCR, applied by TCRdb to the 5' RACE reads, yields one record per CDR3 protein. The table shows 1.8 million or so distinct CDR3 sequences, with about 39% occurring only once. The chain couples TRBV10-3 to TRBJ2-3; tentative D call: TRBD2 (6 bases). The sample consisted of blood. The TCR was taken from a human donor in good health. CDR3 in DNA: TGTGCCATCAGTGCACCTAGCGTTACAGATACGCAGTATTTT. Translation gives CAISAPSVTDTQYF.